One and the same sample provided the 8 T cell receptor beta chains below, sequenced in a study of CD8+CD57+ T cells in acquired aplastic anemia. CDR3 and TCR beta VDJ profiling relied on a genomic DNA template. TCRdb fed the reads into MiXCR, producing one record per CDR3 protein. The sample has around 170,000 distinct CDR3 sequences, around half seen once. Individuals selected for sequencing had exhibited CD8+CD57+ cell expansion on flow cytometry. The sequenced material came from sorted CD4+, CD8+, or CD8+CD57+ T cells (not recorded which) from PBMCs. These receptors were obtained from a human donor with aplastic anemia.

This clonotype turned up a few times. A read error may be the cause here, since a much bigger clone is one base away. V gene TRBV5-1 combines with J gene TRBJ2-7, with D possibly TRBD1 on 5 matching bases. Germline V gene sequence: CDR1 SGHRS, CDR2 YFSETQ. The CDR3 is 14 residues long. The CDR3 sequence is CASNLVKGLGEQYF. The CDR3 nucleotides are TGCGCCAGCAACTTGGTAAAGGGGTTGGGCGAGCAGTACTTC.

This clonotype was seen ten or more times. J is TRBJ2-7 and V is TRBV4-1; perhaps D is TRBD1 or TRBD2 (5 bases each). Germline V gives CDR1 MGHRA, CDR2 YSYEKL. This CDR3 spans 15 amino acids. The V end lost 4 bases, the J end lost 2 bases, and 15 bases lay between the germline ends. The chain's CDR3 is CASSRSPGPTYEQYF. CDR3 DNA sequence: TGCGCCAGCAGCCGAAGCCCGGGACCCACCTACGAGCAGTACTTC.

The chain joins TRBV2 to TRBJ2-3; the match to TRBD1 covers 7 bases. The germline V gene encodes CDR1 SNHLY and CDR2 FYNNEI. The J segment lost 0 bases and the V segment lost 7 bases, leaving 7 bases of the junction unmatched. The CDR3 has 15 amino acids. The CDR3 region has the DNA TGTGCCAGCACTCAAGGGGGCTTTAGCACAGATACGCAGTATTTT. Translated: CASTQGGFSTDTQYF.

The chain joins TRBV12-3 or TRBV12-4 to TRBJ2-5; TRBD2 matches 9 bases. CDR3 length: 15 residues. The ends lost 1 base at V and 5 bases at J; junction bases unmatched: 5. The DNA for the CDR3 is TGTGCCAGCAGTTTAGGCGGGGGGGCTTGGGAGACCCAGTACTTC. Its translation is CASSLGGGAWETQYF.

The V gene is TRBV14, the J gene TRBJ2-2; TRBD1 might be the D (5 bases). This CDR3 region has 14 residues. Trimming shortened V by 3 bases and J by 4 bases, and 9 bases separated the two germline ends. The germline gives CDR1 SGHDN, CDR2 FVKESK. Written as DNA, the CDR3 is TGTGCCAGCAGCCATGGGGCGGTCACCGGGGAGCTGTTTTTT. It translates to CASSHGAVTGELFF.

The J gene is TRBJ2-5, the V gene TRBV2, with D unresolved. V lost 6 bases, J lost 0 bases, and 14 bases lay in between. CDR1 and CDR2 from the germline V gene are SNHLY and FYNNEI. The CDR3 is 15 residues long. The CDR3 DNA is TGTGCCAGCAGCCCCGGTTTCGTGTACCAAGAGACCCAGTACTTC. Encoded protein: CASSPGFVYQETQYF. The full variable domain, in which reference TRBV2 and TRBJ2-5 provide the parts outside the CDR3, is EPEVTQTPSHQVTQMGQEVILRCVPISNHLYFYWYRQILGQKVEFLVSFYNNEISEKSEIFDDQFSVERPDGSNFTLKIRSTKLEDSAMYFCASSPGFVYQETQYFGPGTRLLVL.

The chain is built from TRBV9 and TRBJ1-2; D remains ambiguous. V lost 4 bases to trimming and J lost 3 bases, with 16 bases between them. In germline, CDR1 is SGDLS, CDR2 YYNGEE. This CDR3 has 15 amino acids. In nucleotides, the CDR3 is TGTGCCAGCAGCCCGACCCCCCGGGCACACTATGGCTACACCTTC. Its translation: CASSPTPRAHYGYTF.

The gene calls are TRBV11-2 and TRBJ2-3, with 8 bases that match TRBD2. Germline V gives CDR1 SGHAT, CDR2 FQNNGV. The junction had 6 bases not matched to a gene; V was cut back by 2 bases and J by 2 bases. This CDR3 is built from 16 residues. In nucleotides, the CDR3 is TGTGCCAGCAGCTTATTTAGTAGCGGGACCACAGATACGCAGTATTTT. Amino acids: CASSLFSSGTTDTQYF.